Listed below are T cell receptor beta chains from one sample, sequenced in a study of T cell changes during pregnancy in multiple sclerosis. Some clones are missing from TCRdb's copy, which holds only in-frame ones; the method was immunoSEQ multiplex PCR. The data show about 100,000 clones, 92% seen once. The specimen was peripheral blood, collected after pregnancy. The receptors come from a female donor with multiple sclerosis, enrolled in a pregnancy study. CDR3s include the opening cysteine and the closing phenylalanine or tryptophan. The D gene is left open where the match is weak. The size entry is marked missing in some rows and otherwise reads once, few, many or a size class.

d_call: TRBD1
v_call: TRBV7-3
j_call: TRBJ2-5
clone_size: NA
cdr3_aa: CASSLGQGGGQETQYF
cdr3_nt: TGTGCCAGCAGCTTGGGACAGGGGGGAGGGCAAGAGACCCAGTACTTC

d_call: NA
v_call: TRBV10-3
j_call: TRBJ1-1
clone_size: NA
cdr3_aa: CAIAPATGNTEAFF
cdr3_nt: TGTGCCATCGCCCCCGCAACAGGGAACACTGAAGCTTTCTTT

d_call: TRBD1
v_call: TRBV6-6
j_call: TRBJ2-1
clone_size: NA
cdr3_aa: CASSYRTGEFNEQFF
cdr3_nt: TGTGCCAGCAGTTACAGGACAGGGGAATTCAATGAGCAGTTCTTC

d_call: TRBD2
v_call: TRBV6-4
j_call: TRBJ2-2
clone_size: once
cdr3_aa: CASSQRPLATNPNTGELFF
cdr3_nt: TGTGCCAGCAGTCAAAGACCACTAGCGACAAACCCGAACACCGGGGAGCTGTTTTTT

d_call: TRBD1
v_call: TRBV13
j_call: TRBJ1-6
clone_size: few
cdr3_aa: CASSFFTGDNSPLHF
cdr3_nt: TGTGCCAGCAGCTTTTTCACAGGGGATAATTCACCCCTCCACTTT

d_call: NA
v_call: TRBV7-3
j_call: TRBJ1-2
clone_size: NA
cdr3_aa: CASSPGGGYGYTF
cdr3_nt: TGTGCCAGCAGCCCAGGCGGGGGATATGGCTACACCTTC

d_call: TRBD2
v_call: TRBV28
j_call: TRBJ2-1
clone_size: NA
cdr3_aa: CASSLKPGLAGGDNEQFF
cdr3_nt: TGTGCCAGCAGCCTCAAGCCGGGACTAGCGGGAGGGGACAATGAGCAGTTCTTC

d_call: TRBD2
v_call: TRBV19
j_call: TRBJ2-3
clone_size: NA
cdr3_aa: CASSILPSGGSAPSTDTQYF
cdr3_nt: TGTGCCAGTAGTATATTGCCTAGCGGGGGGTCAGCCCCTAGCACAGATACGCAGTATTTT

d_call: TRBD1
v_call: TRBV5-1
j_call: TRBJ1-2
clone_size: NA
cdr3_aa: CASSLEDRVFGYTF
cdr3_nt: TGCGCCAGCAGCTTGGAGGACAGGGTCTTTGGCTACACCTTC

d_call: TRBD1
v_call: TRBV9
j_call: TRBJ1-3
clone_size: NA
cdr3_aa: CASSQTTGALSGNTIYF
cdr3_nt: TGTGCCAGCAGCCAAACGACAGGGGCCCTCTCTGGAAACACCATATATTTT

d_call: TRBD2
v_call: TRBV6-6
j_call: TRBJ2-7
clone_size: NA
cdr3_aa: CASSWLADSYEQYF
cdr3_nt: TGTGCCAGCAGTTGGCTAGCGGACTCCTACGAGCAGTACTTC

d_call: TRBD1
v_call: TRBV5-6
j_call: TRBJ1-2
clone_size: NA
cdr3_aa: CASSPINGQGDNGYTF
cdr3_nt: TGTGCCAGCAGCCCCATCAACGGACAGGGCGACAATGGCTACACCTTC

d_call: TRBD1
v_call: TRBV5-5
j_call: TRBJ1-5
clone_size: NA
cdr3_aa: CASSLEQGINQPQHF
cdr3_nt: TGTGCCAGCAGCTTGGAACAGGGGATCAATCAGCCCCAGCATTTT

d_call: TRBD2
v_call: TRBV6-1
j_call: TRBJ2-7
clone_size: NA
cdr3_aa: CASQDSGSSYEQYF
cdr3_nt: TGTGCCAGCCAGGATAGCGGGAGCTCCTACGAGCAGTACTTC

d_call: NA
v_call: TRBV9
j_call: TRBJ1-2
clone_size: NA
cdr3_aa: CASSDEFYGYTF
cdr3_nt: TGTGCCAGCAGCGACGAGTTCTATGGCTACACCTTC

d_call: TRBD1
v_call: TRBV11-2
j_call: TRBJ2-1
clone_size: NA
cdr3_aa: CASSSGDRGYNEQFF
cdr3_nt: TGTGCCAGCAGCTCCGGAGACAGGGGCTACAATGAGCAGTTCTTC